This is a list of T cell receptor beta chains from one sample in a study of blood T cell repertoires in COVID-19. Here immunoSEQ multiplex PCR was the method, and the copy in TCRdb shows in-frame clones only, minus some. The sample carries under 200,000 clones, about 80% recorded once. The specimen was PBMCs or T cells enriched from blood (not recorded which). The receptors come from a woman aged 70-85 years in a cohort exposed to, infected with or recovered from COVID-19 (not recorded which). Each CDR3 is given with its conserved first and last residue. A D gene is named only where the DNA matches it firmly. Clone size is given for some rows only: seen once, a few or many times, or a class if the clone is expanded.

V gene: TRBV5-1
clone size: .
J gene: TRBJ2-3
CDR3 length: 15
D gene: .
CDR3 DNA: TGCGCCAGCAGCTGGGGGAACACAGGGTCGGATACGCAGTATTTT
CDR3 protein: CASSWGNTGSDTQYF

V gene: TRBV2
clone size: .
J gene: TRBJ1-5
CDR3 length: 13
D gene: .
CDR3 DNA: TGTGCCAGCAGTTCACAGGGAGATCAGCCCCAGCATTTT
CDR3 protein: CASSSQGDQPQHF

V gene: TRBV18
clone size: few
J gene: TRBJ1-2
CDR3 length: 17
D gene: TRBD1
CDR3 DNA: TGTGCCAGCTCACCACCTCAGGCGTCGACAGGGGTGTATGGCTACACCTTC
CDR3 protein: CASSPPQASTGVYGYTF

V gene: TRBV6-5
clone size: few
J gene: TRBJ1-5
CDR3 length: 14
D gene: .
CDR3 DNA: TGTGCCAGCATGGAGGGGTATAGCAATCAGCCCCAGCATTTT
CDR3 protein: CASMEGYSNQPQHF

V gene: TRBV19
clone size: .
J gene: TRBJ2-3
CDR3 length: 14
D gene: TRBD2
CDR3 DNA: TGTGCCAGTAGGGTAGCGGGAATCACAGATACGCAGTATTTT
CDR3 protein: CASRVAGITDTQYF

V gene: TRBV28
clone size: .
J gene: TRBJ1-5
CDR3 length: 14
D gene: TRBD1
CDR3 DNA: TGTGCCAGCAAGGAAGGGGGCGCGGGTCAGCCCCAGCATTTT
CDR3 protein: CASKEGGAGQPQHF

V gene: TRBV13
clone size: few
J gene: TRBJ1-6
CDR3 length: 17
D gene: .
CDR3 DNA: TGTGCCAGCAGCTTAGCCGGGGGTTGGAAAGTAAATTCACCCCTCCACTTT
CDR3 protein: CASSLAGGWKVNSPLHF

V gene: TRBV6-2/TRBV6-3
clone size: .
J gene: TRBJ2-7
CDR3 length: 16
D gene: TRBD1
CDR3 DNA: TGTGCCAGCAGTTTTCTCCCGGGGACAGGGCTTTACGAGCAGTACTTC
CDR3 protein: CASSFLPGTGLYEQYF

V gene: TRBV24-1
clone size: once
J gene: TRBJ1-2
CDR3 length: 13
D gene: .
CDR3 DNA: TGTGCCACCAGTGCAGAGACTGGCTATGGCTACACCTTC
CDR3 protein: CATSAETGYGYTF

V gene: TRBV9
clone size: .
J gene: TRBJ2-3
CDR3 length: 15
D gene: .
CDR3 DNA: TGTGCCAGCAGCGGGACTATTACTAGCACAGATACGCAGTATTTT
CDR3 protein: CASSGTITSTDTQYF

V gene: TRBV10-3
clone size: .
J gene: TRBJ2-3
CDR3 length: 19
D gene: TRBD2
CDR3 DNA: TGTGCCATCAGTCACCTCGCGGGAGAAAAGGGGCAGCAATCGGATACGCAGTATTTT
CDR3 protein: CAISHLAGEKGQQSDTQYF

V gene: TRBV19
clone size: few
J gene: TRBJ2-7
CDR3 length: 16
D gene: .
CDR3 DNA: TGTGCCAGTAGTATCCGTCACCGGGACACCGAGTACGAGCAGTACTTC
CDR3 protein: CASSIRHRDTEYEQYF

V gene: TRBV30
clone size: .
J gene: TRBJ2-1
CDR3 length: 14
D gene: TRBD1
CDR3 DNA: TGTGCCTGGAGTGTAGTACCACAGGGGAATGAGCAGTTCTTC
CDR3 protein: CAWSVVPQGNEQFF

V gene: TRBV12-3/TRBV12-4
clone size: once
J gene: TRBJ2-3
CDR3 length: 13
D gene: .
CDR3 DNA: TGTGCCAGCAAACGGTCTAGCACAGATACGCAGTATTTT
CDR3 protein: CASKRSSTDTQYF

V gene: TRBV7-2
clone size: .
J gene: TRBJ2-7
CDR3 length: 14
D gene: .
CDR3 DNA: TGTGCCAGCAGCTTATTGAGTCGTGGTTACGAGCAGTACTTC
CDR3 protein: CASSLLSRGYEQYF

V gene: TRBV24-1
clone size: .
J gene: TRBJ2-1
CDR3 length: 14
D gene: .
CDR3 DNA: TGTGCCACCAGTCCGGGGAGCTCCTACAATGAGCAGTTCTTC
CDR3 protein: CATSPGSSYNEQFF

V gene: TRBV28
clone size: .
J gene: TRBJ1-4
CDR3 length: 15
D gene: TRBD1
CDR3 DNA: TGTGCCAGCAGTCCTCGGACAGGTTACAATGAAAAACTGTTTTTT
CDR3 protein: CASSPRTGYNEKLFF

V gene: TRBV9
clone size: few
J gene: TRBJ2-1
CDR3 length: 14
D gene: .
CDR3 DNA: TGTGCCAGCAGCGCGGGGTTATCCCTGAATGAGCAGTTCTTC
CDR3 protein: CASSAGLSLNEQFF

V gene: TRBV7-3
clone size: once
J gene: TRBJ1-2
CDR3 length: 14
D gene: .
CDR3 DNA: TGTGCCAGCAGCGTAGATGGACAAGGCTATGGCTACACCTTC
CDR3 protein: CASSVDGQGYGYTF

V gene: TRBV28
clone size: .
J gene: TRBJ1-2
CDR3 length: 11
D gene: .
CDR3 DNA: TGTGCCAGCAGTTGGCCAGATGGCTACACCTTC
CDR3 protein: CASSWPDGYTF

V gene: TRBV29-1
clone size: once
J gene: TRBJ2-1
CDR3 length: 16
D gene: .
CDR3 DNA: TGCAGCGTTGACACGGTCGGGGTGGTGGATTACAATGAGCAGTTCTTC
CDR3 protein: CSVDTVGVVDYNEQFF

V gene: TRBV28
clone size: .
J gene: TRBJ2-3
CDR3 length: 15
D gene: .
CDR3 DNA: TGTGCCAGCAGTTTTATGGCAGGCCTCACAGATACGCAGTATTTT
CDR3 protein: CASSFMAGLTDTQYF

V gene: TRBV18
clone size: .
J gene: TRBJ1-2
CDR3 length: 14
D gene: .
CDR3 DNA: TGTGCCAGCTCACCACCCTCAGAATACTATGGCTACACCTTC
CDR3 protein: CASSPPSEYYGYTF

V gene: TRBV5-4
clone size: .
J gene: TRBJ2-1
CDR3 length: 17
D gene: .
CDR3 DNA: TGTGCCAGCAGCTTGGGGGGCATGGGGCCTTTCTACAATGAGCAGTTCTTC
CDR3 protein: CASSLGGMGPFYNEQFF

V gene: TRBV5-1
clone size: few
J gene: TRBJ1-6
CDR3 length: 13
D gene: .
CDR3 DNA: TGCGCCAGCAGTTCGGACAATAATTCACCCCTCCACTTT
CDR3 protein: CASSSDNNSPLHF

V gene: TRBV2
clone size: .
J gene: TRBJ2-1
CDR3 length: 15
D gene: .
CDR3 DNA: TGTGCCAGCATGGAGGGGATGAGCTCCTACAATGAGCAGTTCTTC
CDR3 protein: CASMEGMSSYNEQFF

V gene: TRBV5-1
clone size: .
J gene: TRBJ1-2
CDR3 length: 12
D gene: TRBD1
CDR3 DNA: TGCGCCAGCAGCTCGACAGGGGACCCTAGATACTTC
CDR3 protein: CASSSTGDPRYF

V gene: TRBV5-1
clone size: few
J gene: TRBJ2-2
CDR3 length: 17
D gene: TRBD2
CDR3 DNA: TGCGCCAGCAGCTTCCTCGGAAGACCAGCGGGAGTCTGGAAGCTGTTTTTT
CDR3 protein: CASSFLGRPAGVWKLFF

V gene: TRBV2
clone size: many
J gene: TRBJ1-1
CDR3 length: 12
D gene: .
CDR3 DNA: TGTGCCAGCCACTATACGAACACTGAAGCTTTCTTT
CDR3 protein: CASHYTNTEAFF

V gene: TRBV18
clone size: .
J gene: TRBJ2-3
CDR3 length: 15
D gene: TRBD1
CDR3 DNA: TGTGCCAGCTCCCCCGGGACAGGGGAAACAGATACGCAGTATTTT
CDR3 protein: CASSPGTGETDTQYF

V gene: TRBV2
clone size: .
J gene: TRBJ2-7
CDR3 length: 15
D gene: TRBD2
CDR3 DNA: TGTGCCAGCAGTGGTAGCGGGAGTATACAAAACGAGCAGTACTTC
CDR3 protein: CASSGSGSIQNEQYF

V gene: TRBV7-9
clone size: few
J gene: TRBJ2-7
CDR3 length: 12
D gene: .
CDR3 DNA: TGTGCCAGCAGCCCTTCGGCGGGCGAGCAGTACTTC
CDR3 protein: CASSPSAGEQYF

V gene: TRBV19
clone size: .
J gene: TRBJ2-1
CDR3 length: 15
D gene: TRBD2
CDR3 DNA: TGTGCCAGTAGCACCGGGACTAGCGCTTACAATGAGCAGTTCTTC
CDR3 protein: CASSTGTSAYNEQFF

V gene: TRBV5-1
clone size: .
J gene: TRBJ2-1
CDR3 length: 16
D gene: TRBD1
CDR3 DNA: TGCGCCAGCAGCTTGGGACGGACAGGCCCTTACAATGAGCAGTTCTTC
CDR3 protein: CASSLGRTGPYNEQFF

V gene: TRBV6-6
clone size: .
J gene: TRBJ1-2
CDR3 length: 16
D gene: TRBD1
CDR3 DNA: TGTGCCAGCAGGCTACCGGGACAGGGAGTTAACTATGGCTACACCTTC
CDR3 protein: CASRLPGQGVNYGYTF

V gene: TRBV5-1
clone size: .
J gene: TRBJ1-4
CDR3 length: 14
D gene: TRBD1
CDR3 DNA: TGCGCCAGCAGCTTCGGGACAGCTAATGAAAAACTGTTTTTT
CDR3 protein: CASSFGTANEKLFF

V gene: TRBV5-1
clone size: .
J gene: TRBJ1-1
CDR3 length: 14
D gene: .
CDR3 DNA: TGCGCCAGCAGCTCCAGGGGCATGAACACTGAAGCTTTCTTT
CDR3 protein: CASSSRGMNTEAFF

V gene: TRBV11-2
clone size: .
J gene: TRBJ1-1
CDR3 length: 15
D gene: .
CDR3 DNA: TGTGCCAGCAGCGGTTTCAGGGGTATTGGCACTGAAGCTTTCTTT
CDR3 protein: CASSGFRGIGTEAFF

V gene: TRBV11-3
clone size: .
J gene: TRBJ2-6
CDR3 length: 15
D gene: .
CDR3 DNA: TGTGCCAGCAGCCCCCGAGCATCTGGGGCCAACGTCCTGACTTTC
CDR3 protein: CASSPRASGANVLTF

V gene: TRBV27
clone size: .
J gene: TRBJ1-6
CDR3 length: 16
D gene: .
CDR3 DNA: TGTGCCAGCAGTCCTTATGGCCCCCCATATAATTCACCCCTCCACTTT
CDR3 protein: CASSPYGPPYNSPLHF

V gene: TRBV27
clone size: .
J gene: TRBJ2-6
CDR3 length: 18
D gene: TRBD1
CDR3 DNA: TGTGCCAGCAGTTTATTTGGACAGGACCACTCTGGGGCCAACGTCCTGACTTTC
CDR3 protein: CASSLFGQDHSGANVLTF

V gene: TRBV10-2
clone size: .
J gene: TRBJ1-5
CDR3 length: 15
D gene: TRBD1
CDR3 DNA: TGCGCCAGCAGAGACGGGACAGGGGGAAGTCAGCCCCAGCATTTT
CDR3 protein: CASRDGTGGSQPQHF

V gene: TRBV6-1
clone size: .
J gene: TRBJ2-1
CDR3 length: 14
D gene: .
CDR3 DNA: TGTGCCAGCAGTGAGGGACACCTTTACAATGAGCAGTTCTTC
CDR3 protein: CASSEGHLYNEQFF

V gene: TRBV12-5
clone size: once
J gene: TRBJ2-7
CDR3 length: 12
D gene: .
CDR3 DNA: TGTGCTAGTGGTTCAACGCCGGACGAGCAGTACTTC
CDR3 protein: CASGSTPDEQYF

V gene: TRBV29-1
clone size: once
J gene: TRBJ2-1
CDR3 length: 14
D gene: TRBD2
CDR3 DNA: TGCAGCGTCTCGCGACTAGCGGGGCCTCGGGAGCAGTTCTTC
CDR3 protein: CSVSRLAGPREQFF

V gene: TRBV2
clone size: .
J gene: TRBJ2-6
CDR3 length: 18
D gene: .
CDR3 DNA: TGTGCCAGCAGTTTCCCCAGGGGCTCTCTCTCTGGGGCCAACGTCCTGACTTTC
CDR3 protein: CASSFPRGSLSGANVLTF

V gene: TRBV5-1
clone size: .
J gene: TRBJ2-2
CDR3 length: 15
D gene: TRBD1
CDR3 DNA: TGCGCCAGCTCATCTGGGACAGGGGGCACCGGGGAGCTGTTTTTT
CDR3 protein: CASSSGTGGTGELFF

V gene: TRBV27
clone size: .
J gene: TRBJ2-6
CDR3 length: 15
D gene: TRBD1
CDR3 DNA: TGTGCCAGCGGAGACAGGGGGCTCGGGGCCAACGTCCTGACTTTC
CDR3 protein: CASGDRGLGANVLTF

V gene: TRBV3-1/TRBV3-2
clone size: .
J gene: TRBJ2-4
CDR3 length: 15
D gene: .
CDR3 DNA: TGTGCCAGCAGCTTCGGAAGACTAGCCAAAAACATTCAGTACTTC
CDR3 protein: CASSFGRLAKNIQYF

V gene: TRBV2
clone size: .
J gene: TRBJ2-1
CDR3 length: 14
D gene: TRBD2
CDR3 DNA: TGTGCCAGCAGTCCGGGACTAGCTTACAATGAGCAGTTCTTC
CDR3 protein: CASSPGLAYNEQFF

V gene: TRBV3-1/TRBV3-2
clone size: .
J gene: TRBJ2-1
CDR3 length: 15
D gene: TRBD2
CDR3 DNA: TGTGCCAGCAGCCAAGCCGGACTAGACTACAATGAGCAGTTCTTC
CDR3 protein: CASSQAGLDYNEQFF

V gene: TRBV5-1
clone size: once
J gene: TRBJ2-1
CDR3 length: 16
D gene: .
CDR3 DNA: TGCGCCAGCAGCTGGACACTAGGGGGAGTGCGCAATGAGCAGTTCTTC
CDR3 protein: CASSWTLGGVRNEQFF

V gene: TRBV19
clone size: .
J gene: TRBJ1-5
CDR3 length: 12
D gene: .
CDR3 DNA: TGTGCCAGCCAAAGTCGAGGACAGCCCCAGCATTTT
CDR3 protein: CASQSRGQPQHF

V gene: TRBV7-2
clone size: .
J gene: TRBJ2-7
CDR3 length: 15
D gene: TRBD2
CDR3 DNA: TGTGCCAGCAGACCCCGGGCGGGAGTATCCTACGAGCAGTACTTC
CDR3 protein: CASRPRAGVSYEQYF

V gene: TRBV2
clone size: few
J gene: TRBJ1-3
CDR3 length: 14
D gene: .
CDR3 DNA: TGTGCCAGCAGTGGGTCGGGAACTGGAAACACCATATATTTT
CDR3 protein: CASSGSGTGNTIYF

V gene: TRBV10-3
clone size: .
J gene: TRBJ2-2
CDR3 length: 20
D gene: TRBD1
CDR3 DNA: TGTGCCATCAGTGACGGACGGACAGGGGGCTTTAGAGGGGTCACCGGGGAGCTGTTTTTT
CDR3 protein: CAISDGRTGGFRGVTGELFF

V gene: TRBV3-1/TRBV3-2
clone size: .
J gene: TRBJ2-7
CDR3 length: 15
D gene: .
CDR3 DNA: TGTGCCAGCAGCCAAGAGATAAGACAGCCCTACGAGCAGTACTTC
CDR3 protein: CASSQEIRQPYEQYF

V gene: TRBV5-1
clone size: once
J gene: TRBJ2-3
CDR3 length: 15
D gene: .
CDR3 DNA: TGCGCCAGCAGCCCCGGACAGCTAGTCGCAGATACGCAGTATTTT
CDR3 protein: CASSPGQLVADTQYF

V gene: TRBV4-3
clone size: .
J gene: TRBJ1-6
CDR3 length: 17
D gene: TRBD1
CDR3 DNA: TGCGCCAGCAGCCAAGATAACAGGGGCCACCATAATTCACCCCTCCACTTT
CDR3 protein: CASSQDNRGHHNSPLHF

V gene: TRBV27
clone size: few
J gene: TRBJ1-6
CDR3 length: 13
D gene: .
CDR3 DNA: TGTGCCAGCAGTTTAAACATGGATTCACCCCTCCACTTT
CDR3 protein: CASSLNMDSPLHF